This T cell receptor (beta chain) was identified during a study of radiation and T cells in renal cell carcinoma. Findings and limits, study-wide: Top tumor clonotypes rose in blood 2 weeks post-radiation, then contracted.

Notes on this clone: As yet, its antigen is unknown.

As for time point: blood 4 weeks post-SBRT, at nephrectomy. Regarding treatment: 15 Gy SBRT to primary tumor, nephrectomy 4 weeks later. Nephrectomy followed 15 Gy stereotactic body radiation by 4 weeks. Serial blood draws occurred at baseline and 2 and 4 weeks post-SBRT. The patient's renal cell carcinoma had clear cell pathology. Data came from immunoSEQ multiplex PCR; TCRdb stores just in-frame clones and leaves some out. The table records approximately 31,000 clones, 65% to 85% of them present only once. There are 15 residues in the CDR3. Trimming left V 5 bases short and J 4 bases short, with 17 bases between. CDR1 is SGHNT and CDR2 is YYREEE in the germline V gene (reference sequence).

The sample here was blood, taken from a patient whose treatment included radiotherapy and nephrectomy. The chain carries TRBV5-4 and TRBJ2-3; the D gene is possibly TRBD2 (6 bases). The sequence was collected from a man aged 55 to 70 with renal cell carcinoma. CDR3 in amino acids: CASRKTSNGADTQYF. Written as DNA, the CDR3 is TGTGCCAGCAGAAAGACTAGTAACGGTGCAGATACGCAGTATTTT.